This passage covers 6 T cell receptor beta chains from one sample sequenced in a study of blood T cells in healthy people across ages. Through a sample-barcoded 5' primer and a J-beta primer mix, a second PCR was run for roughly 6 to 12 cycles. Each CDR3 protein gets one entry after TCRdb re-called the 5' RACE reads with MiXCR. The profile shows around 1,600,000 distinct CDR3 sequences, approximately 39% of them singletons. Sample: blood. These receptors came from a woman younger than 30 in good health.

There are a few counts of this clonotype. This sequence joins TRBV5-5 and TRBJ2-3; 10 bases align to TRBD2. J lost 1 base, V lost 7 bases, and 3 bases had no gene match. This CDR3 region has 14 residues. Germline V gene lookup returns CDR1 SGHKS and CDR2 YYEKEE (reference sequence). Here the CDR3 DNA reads TGTGCCAGCCTAGGACTAGCGGGCACAGATACGCAGTATTTT. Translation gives CASLGLAGTDTQYF.

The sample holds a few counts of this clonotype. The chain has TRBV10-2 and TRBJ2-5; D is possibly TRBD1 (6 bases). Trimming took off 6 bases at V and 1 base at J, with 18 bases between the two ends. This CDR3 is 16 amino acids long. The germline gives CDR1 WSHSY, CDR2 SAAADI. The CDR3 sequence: CASSAGQTWSQETQYF. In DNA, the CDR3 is TGCGCCAGCAGCGCAGGACAGACCTGGTCCCAAGAGACCCAGTACTTC.

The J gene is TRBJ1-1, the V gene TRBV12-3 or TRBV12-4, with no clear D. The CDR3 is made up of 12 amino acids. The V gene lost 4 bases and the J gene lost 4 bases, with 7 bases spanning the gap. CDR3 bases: TGTGCCAGCAGTTCGGGGAGCACTGAAGCTTTCTTT. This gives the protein CASSSGSTEAFF.

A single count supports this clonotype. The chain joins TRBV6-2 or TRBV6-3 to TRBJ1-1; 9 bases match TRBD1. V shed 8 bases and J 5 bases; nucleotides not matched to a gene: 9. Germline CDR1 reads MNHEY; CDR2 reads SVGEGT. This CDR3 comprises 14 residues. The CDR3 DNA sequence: TGTGCCAGCGCAACAGGGGGCCTGGTTACTGAAGCTTTCTTT. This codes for CASATGGLVTEAFF.

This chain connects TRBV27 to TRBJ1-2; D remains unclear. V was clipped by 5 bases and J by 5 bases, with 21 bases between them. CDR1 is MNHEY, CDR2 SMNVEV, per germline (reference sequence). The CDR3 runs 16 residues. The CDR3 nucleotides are TGTGCCAGCAGTGGGCTGACGGGAGTTTATGGGTATGGCTACACCTTC. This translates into CASSGLTGVYGYGYTF.

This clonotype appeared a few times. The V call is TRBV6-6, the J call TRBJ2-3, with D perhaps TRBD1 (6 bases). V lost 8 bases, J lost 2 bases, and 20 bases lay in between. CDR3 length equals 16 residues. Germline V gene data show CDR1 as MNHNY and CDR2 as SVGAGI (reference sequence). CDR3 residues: CASLLGDRRYTDTQYF. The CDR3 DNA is TGTGCCAGCCTCTTAGGTGACAGGAGATACACAGATACGCAGTATTTT.